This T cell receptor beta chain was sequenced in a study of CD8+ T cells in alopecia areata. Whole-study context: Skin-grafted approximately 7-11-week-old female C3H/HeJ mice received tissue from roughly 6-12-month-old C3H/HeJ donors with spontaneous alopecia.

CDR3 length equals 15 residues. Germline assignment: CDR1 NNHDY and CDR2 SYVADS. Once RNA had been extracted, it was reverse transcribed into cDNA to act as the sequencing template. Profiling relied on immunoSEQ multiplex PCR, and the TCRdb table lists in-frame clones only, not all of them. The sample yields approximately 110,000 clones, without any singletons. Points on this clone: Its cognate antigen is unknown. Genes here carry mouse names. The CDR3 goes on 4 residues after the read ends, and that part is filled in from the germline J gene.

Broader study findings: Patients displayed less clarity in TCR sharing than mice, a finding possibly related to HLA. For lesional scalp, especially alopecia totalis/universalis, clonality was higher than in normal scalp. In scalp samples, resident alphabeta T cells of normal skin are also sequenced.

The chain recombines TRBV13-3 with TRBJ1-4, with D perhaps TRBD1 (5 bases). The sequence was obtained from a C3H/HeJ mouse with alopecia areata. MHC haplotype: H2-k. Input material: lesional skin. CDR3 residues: CASSDPPPGGERLFF. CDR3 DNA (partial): TGTGCCAGCAGTGACCCTCCTCCGGGGGGCGAA.